Below, one TCR beta chain is given with its context. It lacks a known antigen. It has no much larger one-base neighbor in the sample; base qualities were not kept. Reading the label with the study, this specimen's treatment or condition is: live attenuated yellow fever vaccine strain. PBMCs were isolated from peripheral blood using a standard Ficoll-Paque protocol. CD4 and CD8 T-cell fractions were isolated with Dynabeads CD4 and CD8 positive selection kits. TriZol was used to extract RNA from bulk PBMCs, from CD4 and CD8 fractions, and from dextramer-positive and dextramer-negative fractions. The data are from a study of T cells after yellow fever vaccination (dated by TCRdb to 2018 to 2020). Context from the whole study: The SMART-Seq v4 Ultra Low Input RNA kit was used to prepare libraries from fractions with low cell numbers. To track T-cell clones before and after primary and booster YFV17D yellow fever vaccination, bulk TCR alpha and beta repertoires were sequenced longitudinally. Two healthy male donors made up the cohort, one aged 18 to 30 years and the other aged 30 to 40 years. Bulk PBMC replicates and cell subsets were isolated from blood drawn at multiple timepoints before and after both primary and secondary immunization.

Beyond this particular receptor, the publication reports: FACS-sorted repertoires could contain abundant contaminating clonotypes from the bulk population, so computational filtering was required. After the booster, most clones that had expanded after primary vaccination were detected again (approximately 97% of CD4 and about 88% of CD8), suggesting broad maintenance of memory. A small fraction of clonotypes appeared in both the CD4 and CD8 compartments, likely as a result of convergent recombination. Compared with the primary T-cell response, the secondary T-cell response was faster but weaker, reaching its peak on day 5 rather than on day 15. Because the study included only two donors, the extent to which the findings can be generalized is limited.

Sequencing was performed on an Illumina NovaSeq 6000. TCR cDNA was synthesized by 5'RACE template switching, through which a universal primer site and unique molecular identifiers were introduced. Priming for cDNA synthesis came from both the TCR alpha and TCR beta constant segments. Libraries were amplified in two PCR steps, with sample barcodes and sequencing adapters added in the second step. Sequencing of the libraries was done on either Illumina HiSeq 2500 (2x100 bp) or NovaSeq (2x150 bp). As for the original processing: MIGEC was used to demultiplex reads and collapse the reads into UMI consensus sequences, and MiXCR was used for V(D)J alignment. Vaccine-responding clonotypes were identified with edgeR using replicate PBMC samples, with FDR below 0.01 and a log2 fold change above 5 up to day 15 being required. Each bulk clonotype received a CD4 or CD8 identity based on whether the sequenced CD4 or CD8 repertoire contained that clonotype at higher abundance. Through fastp at Q25 and MiXCR, TCRdb rebuilt clones from the public reads, retaining in-frame beta chains. Every distinct CDR3 protein forms one entry, paired with its most common genes and DNA. These V and J calls rely on TCRdb rather than the paper's analysis. In this sample the table shows 150,000 to 200,000 distinct CDR3 sequences, approximately 9.7% of which occur a single time. Roughly a third of the sample lies in the top ten.

This clonotype was sampled from a man between 18 and 29 years old who received the YFV17D yellow fever vaccine. Material: CD8+ T cells sorted from PBMCs, obtained 45 days after the yellow fever booster vaccination.

The nucleotide sequence is TGTGCCAGCAGCCCGTTGGAGGGACTAGCGGGGGGTCTGAACACCGGGGAGCTGTTTTTT. Its translation reads: CASSPLEGLAGGLNTGELFF. The receptor chain draws on TRBV7-9 and TRBJ2-2, and 15 bases in between align with TRBD2. Based on the germline V gene (reference sequence), the CDR1 and CDR2 sequences are SEHNR and FQNEAQ. At the junction V is shortened by 5 bases and J by 1 base; bases outside the gene matches: 11. Counted from cysteine to phenylalanine, this CDR3 has 20 amino acids. Only CDR3 DNA is held: 60 bases, read in frame from base 1.